One and the same sample provided the 3 T cell receptor beta chains below, sequenced in a study of T cell repertoires in cytomegalovirus infection. No antigens are known for them. TCRdb passed the reads through MiXCR, listing each CDR3 protein once. The sample lists about half a million distinct CDR3 sequences, 33% occurring once. The sequencing here drew on cultured PBMCs, taken from culture after CMV antigen stimulation. Every receptor here comes from a human donor in good health (CMV status not recorded). Some clones in this sample may be carry-over from other donors' samples.

The J gene is TRBJ2-7, the V gene TRBV20-1; perhaps D is TRBD1 or TRBD2 (6 bases each). Between the trimmed V and J ends, which lost 6 bases and 3 bases, there was a span of 18 bases. Germline values: CDR1 DFQATT, CDR2 SNEGSKA (reference sequence). The CDR3 has 14 amino acids. The CDR3 spells CSAGGAGHNYEQYF. The CDR3 DNA is TGCAGTGCCGGGGGCGCCGGACATAACTACGAGCAGTACTTC.

The chain carries TRBV20-1 and TRBJ2-1; 8 nucleotides line up with TRBD2. V dropped 4 bases and J dropped 7; count of bases not matched to a gene: 9. CDR1 and CDR2 from the germline V gene are DFQATT and SNEGSKA (reference sequence). The CDR3 length is 14 residues. This CDR3 reads CSANLAGGRNEQFF. For the CDR3, the DNA is TGCAGTGCTAATCTAGCGGGTGGGAGGAATGAGCAGTTCTTC.

CDR3: CSTGQGYEDTQYF. The CDR3, as DNA: TGCAGTACGGGACAGGGGTACGAAGATACGCAGTATTTT. The chain is built from TRBV20-1 and TRBJ2-3; TRBD1 agrees at 10 bases. Trimming at V came to 8 bases and at J to 5 bases, leaving 7 bases not matched to a gene. This CDR3 region has 13 residues. CDR1 and CDR2 from the germline V gene are DFQATT and SNEGSKA (reference sequence).